What follows are 32 T cell receptor beta chains derived from one specimen sequenced in a study of blood T cell repertoires in COVID-19. Measured with immunoSEQ multiplex PCR; TCRdb has only the in-frame clones, and not every one. In the table there are a few hundred thousand clones, around 84% of which are singletons. The sample taken for sequencing was peripheral blood. The receptors were gathered from a man between 50 and 59 years old who had recovered from COVID-19.

In regard to this clone: This clone may be a read error of a much larger clone one base away. This chain joins TRBV18 and TRBJ1-6; D possibly corresponds to TRBD1 (6 bases). Trimming removed 6 bases from V and 7 bases from J, with 13 bases in between. Per germline, CDR1 KGHSH and CDR2 LQKENI. The CDR3 has 14 amino acids. The CDR3 DNA reads TGTGCCAGCTCCCACGACAGGAAGAATTCACCCCTCCACTTT. This translates into CASSHDRKNSPLHF.

This chain uses TRBV10-1 with TRBJ2-3, with 9 bases that match TRBD2. Germline CDR1 is WNHNN and CDR2 is SYGVQD (reference sequence). The V segment lost 3 bases and the J segment 1 base; nucleotides outside the gene matches: 5. The CDR3 length is 16 residues. The CDR3 coding sequence is TGCGCCAGCAGTGAATGGCGGACTAGCGGCACAGATACGCAGTATTTT. This gives the protein CASSEWRTSGTDTQYF.

This sequence joins TRBV6-1 and TRBJ2-7, with D possibly being TRBD2 (6 bases). Deletions cut 3 bases from V and 3 bases from J, with 21 bases between. The CDR3 contains 17 residues. CDR1 is MNHNS and CDR2 is SASEGT in the germline V gene. The CDR3, as DNA: TGTGCCAGCAGTGACCCCCAACTTCCGGGAGTTTACTACGAGCAGTACTTC. Its protein product is CASSDPQLPGVYYEQYF.

The chain has TRBV9 and TRBJ1-1, with 7 bases that match TRBD1. Germline CDR1 reads SGDLS; CDR2 reads YYNGEE. CDR3 length: 13 residues. V was pared by 0 bases and J by 4 bases, with 0 bases of the junction left unmatched. CDR3 sequence: CASSVGTGTEAFF. CDR3 bases: TGTGCCAGCAGCGTAGGGACAGGCACTGAAGCTTTCTTT.

This chain uses TRBV7-8 with TRBJ2-7, with D possibly being TRBD1 (5 bases). The V gene lost 2 bases and the J gene lost 3 bases, with 17 bases spanning the gap. Germline values: CDR1 SGHVS, CDR2 FQNEAQ. The length of the CDR3 is 16 residues. The CDR3 loop is CASSLKSGASRYEQYF. For the CDR3, the DNA is TGTGCCAGCAGCTTAAAGAGTGGGGCCAGTCGCTACGAGCAGTACTTC.

The genes are TRBV19 and TRBJ1-3, with TRBD1 matching 9 bases. The germline CDR1 and CDR2 sequences are LNHDA and SQIVND (reference sequence). The CDR3 runs 16 residues. With V trimmed by 4 bases and J by 2 bases, 6 bases remained unmatched. The CDR3: CASSTGTGSTGNTIYF. The CDR3 region has the DNA TGTGCCAGTAGTACCGGGACAGGGTCGACTGGAAACACCATATATTTT. Variable domain in full (rest from reference TRBV19 and TRBJ1-3): DGGITQSPKYLFRKEGQNVTLSCEQNLNHDAMYWYRQDPGQGLRLIYYSQIVNDFQKGDIAEGYSVSREKKESFPLTVTSAQKNPTAFYLCASSTGTGSTGNTIYFGEGSWLTVV.

As DNA, the CDR3 is TGTGCCAGTAGTATGTCTAGCGGGAGTTTCGCCTACAATGAGCAGTTCTTC. This codes for CASSMSSGSFAYNEQFF. This rearrangement joins TRBV19 to TRBJ2-1; 10 nucleotides match TRBD2. Germline CDR1 LNHDA, CDR2 SQIVND (reference sequence). There are 17 residues in the CDR3. Losses at the gene ends were 3 bases for V and 2 bases for J; bases not matched to a gene: 7.

The gene calls are TRBV18 and TRBJ1-2; D is perhaps TRBD1 (6 bases). The germline CDR1 and CDR2 sequences are KGHSH and LQKENI. The germline V and J ends were trimmed by 1 base and 1 base, with 10 bases remaining between them. The length of the CDR3 is 15 residues. This CDR3 is CASSPLDSLNYGYTF. The CDR3 nucleotides read TGTGCCAGCTCACCACTGGACAGCCTTAACTATGGCTACACCTTC.

V usage is TRBV19 and J usage is TRBJ2-5, with D uncertain. The CDR3 length is 14 residues. The germline CDR1 and CDR2 sequences are LNHDA and SQIVND (reference sequence). Between the trimmed V and J ends, which lost 5 bases and 5 bases, there was a span of 15 bases. The CDR3 DNA sequence: TGTGCCAGTAGTTCCCTCCGAGGCCGGGAGACCCAGTACTTC. Its protein product is CASSSLRGRETQYF.

This chain connects TRBV19 to TRBJ2-3; possibly TRBD1 for D (5 bases). CDR3 length: 14 residues. Germline V gives CDR1 LNHDA, CDR2 SQIVND (reference sequence). Deletions cut 8 bases from V and 1 base from J, with 13 bases between. CDR3 coding DNA: TGTGCCAGTGAAAGACAGTTTCGCACAGATACGCAGTATTTT. Amino acid sequence: CASERQFRTDTQYF.

The chain couples TRBV19 to TRBJ1-1; possibly TRBD1 for D (5 bases). CDR1 is LNHDA, CDR2 SQIVND, per germline (reference sequence). V was trimmed by 3 bases and J by 11 bases, leaving 16 bases between them. This CDR3 spans 13 amino acids. This chain's CDR3 is CASSMGGSYEAFF. For the CDR3, the DNA is TGTGCCAGTAGTATGGGGGGATCCTACGAGGCTTTCTTT.

The genes are TRBV9 and TRBJ2-7; 8 nucleotides agree with TRBD2. CDR3 length equals 14 residues. V was clipped by 4 bases and J by 2 bases; unmatched bases: 5. CDR1 and CDR2 from the germline V gene are SGDLS and YYNGEE. DNA of the CDR3: TGTGCCAGCAGCCCCCTGGGACTAGCCTACGAGCAGTACTTC. It encodes CASSPLGLAYEQYF.

The CDR3 bases are TGTGCCAGCAGTTTATACAAGGAGTCCGGGGAGCTGTTTTTT. Encoded protein: CASSLYKESGELFF. This chain links TRBV28 with TRBJ2-2; D gene ambiguous. Germline values: CDR1 MDHEN, CDR2 SYDVKM. The CDR3 length is 14 residues. V dropped 1 base and J dropped 6 bases, with 9 bases sitting between them. The whole variable domain, remainder taken from reference TRBV28 and TRBJ2-2, is DVKVTQSSRYLVKRTGEKVFLECVQDMDHENMFWYRQDPGLGLRLIYFSYDVKMKEKGDIPEGYSVSREKKERFSLILESASTNQTSMYLCASSLYKESGELFFGEGSRLTVL.

This chain links TRBV6-6 with TRBJ2-7, with TRBD1 matching over 7 bases. Germline V lookup: CDR1 MNHNY, CDR2 SVGAGI (reference sequence). The V segment lost 6 bases and the J segment 9 bases; nucleotides outside the gene matches: 8. The CDR3 consists of 12 residues. CDR3 nucleotide sequence: TGTGCCAGCAGCAACCGACAGGGTTGGCAGTACTTC. Amino acids: CASSNRQGWQYF.

The chain is built from TRBV30 and TRBJ1-1, with D possibly being TRBD1 (6 bases). Deletions cut 5 bases from V and 1 base from J, with 11 bases between. In germline, CDR1 is GTSNPN, CDR2 SVGIG (reference sequence). This CDR3 spans 13 amino acids. The CDR3 protein is CAWGIQGNTEAFF. CDR3 nucleotide sequence: TGTGCCTGGGGAATACAGGGGAACACTGAAGCTTTCTTT.

The V call is TRBV30, the J call TRBJ2-1; D call uncertain. Germline lookup yields CDR1 GTSNPN and CDR2 SVGIG (reference sequence). Trimming shortened V by 1 base and J by 10 bases, and 8 bases separated the two germline ends. This CDR3 is built from 11 residues. CDR3 bases: TGTGCCTGGAGTGACGGAGCGGAGCAGTTCTTC. Its protein is CAWSDGAEQFF.

V usage is TRBV7-8 and J usage is TRBJ2-1; TRBD2 aligns across 12 bases. V lost 4 bases and J lost 5; bases outside the gene matches: 3. The CDR3 spans 15 residues. Looked up from germline, CDR1 is SGHVS and CDR2 is FQNEAQ. The CDR3 loop reads CASSSRLAGDNEQFF. CDR3 bases: TGTGCCAGCAGCTCCAGACTAGCGGGGGACAATGAGCAGTTCTTC.

This clone was recorded once. The J gene is TRBJ2-6, the V gene TRBV5-1; TRBD1 matches 7 bases. This CDR3 has 17 residues. Unmatched junction bases numbered 11, after V lost 4 bases and J lost 4 bases. In germline, CDR1 is SGHRS, CDR2 YFSETQ. CDR3 residues: CASSPRGGSGGANVLTF. Here the CDR3 DNA reads TGCGCCAGCAGCCCCCGAGGGGGCTCGGGAGGGGCCAACGTCCTGACTTTC.

For the CDR3, the DNA is TGTGCCAGCAGCTGGCCGGGACAGCAGAGCGGCCCAGCCAAAAACATTCAGTACTTC. Encoded protein: CASSWPGQQSGPAKNIQYF. The chain carries TRBV7-8 and TRBJ2-4; TRBD1 aligns across 7 bases. Trimming removed 4 bases from V and 0 bases from J; junction bases left unmatched: 15. The CDR3 loop spans 19 amino acids. The germline gives CDR1 SGHVS, CDR2 FQNEAQ.

The chain employs TRBV5-8 and TRBJ1-2; 8 positions agree with TRBD1. Looked up from germline, CDR1 is SGHTS and CDR2 is YDEGEE. V shed 5 bases, J shed 4 bases, and the junction held 7 bases outside the gene matches. This CDR3 is 14 amino acids long. This chain's CDR3 is CASRTTGVSYGYTF. The CDR3 DNA reads TGTGCCAGCAGAACGACAGGGGTTAGCTATGGCTACACCTTC.

In its sample, this clone was seen once. The chain has TRBV11-2 and TRBJ2-1; D might be TRBD2 (6 bases). Trimming pared 4 bases from V and 5 bases from J, leaving 15 bases between. CDR3 length equals 15 residues. Germline lookup yields CDR1 SGHAT and CDR2 FQNNGV. The CDR3 reads CASSSRPGGNNEQFF. The DNA for the CDR3 is TGTGCCAGCAGCTCCCGACCGGGCGGGAACAATGAGCAGTTCTTC.

The chain joins TRBV11-2 to TRBJ2-1; 12 nucleotides align to TRBD2. CDR3 length: 16 amino acids. The V gene's germline CDR1 is SGHAT and CDR2 FQNNGV. The V segment lost 3 bases and the J segment 2 bases; nucleotides outside the gene matches: 2. DNA for the CDR3: TGTGCCAGCAGCTTCCTAGCGGGAGGGACCTACAATGAGCAGTTCTTC. As protein: CASSFLAGGTYNEQFF. The full variable domain, completed using reference TRBV11-2 and TRBJ2-1, is EAGVAQSPRYKIIEKRQSVAFWCNPISGHATLYWYQQILGQGPKLLIQFQNNGVVDDSQLPKDRFSAERLKGVDSTLKIQPAKLEDSAVYLCASSFLAGGTYNEQFFGPGTRLTVL.

The CDR3 nucleotides read TGTGCCAGCAGCTTAGCGAAGACTAGCGGGAGGGTATACAATGAGCAGTTCTTC. As protein: CASSLAKTSGRVYNEQFF. The chain employs TRBV7-2 and TRBJ2-1; 14 bases are shared with TRBD2. V dropped 0 bases and J dropped 4; count of bases not matched to a gene: 5. The CDR3 is 18 amino acids. CDR1 is SGHTA and CDR2 is FQGNSA in the germline V gene.

Concerning this clone itself: Other nucleotide sequences from this sample produce the same CDR3. The genes are TRBV7-9 and TRBJ2-5; perhaps TRBD1 as D (5 bases). V gave up 5 bases and J gave up 5 bases, with 12 bases separating them. Looked up from germline, CDR1 is SEHNR and CDR2 is FQNEAQ (reference sequence). The CDR3 extends over 13 amino acids. CDR3 sequence reads: CASSPRGPETQYF. The CDR3 DNA reads as TGTGCCAGCAGCCCAAGGGGCCCGGAGACCCAGTACTTC.

The chain uses TRBV28 and TRBJ1-4; possible D gene TRBD1, 5 bases. Trimming cost V 5 bases and J 7 bases, with 17 bases left between them. Germline V gene data show CDR1 as MDHEN and CDR2 as SYDVKM. There are 15 residues in the CDR3. The CDR3 loop reads CASSEPQGLGEKLFF. CDR3 sequence (DNA): TGTGCCAGCAGTGAACCTCAGGGTTTAGGTGAAAAACTGTTTTTT.

The table lists this clone with a count of one. The chain joins TRBV30 to TRBJ1-2, with TRBD1 matching 9 bases. V lost 3 bases, J lost 1 base, and 3 bases stayed unmatched. The germline gives CDR1 GTSNPN, CDR2 SVGIG (reference sequence). The CDR3 loop spans 14 amino acids. CDR3 coding DNA: TGTGCCTGGAGGACAGGGGGGCTTAACTATGGCTACACCTTC. It codes for CAWRTGGLNYGYTF. Full variable domain (remainder filled in from reference TRBV30 and TRBJ1-2): SQTIHQWPATLVQPVGSPLSLECTVEGTSNPNLYWYRQAAGRGLQLLFYSVGIGQISSEVPQNLSASRPQDRQFILSSKKLLLSDSGFYLCAWRTGGLNYGYTFGSGTRLTVV.

The CDR3, as DNA: TGTGCCACCTCACTTGGGACAGGCTATGGCTACACCTTC. Translating it yields CATSLGTGYGYTF. The chain uses TRBV2 and TRBJ1-2; TRBD1 matches at 8 bases. The CDR3 has 13 residues. The ends lost 10 bases at V and 4 bases at J; junction bases unmatched: 8. The V gene's germline CDR1 is SNHLY and CDR2 FYNNEI.

Comment on this clone: Other nucleotide sequences in the sample specify the same CDR3. The chain uses TRBV19 and TRBJ1-2; 10 positions match TRBD1. Germline CDR1 and CDR2: LNHDA and SQIVND (reference sequence). The CDR3 contains 14 residues. The V gene end was trimmed by 6 bases and the J gene end by 7 bases; junction bases not matched to a gene: 8. The CDR3 loop reads CASSPGQGSGGYTF. DNA of the CDR3: TGTGCCAGTAGCCCGGGACAGGGGTCCGGTGGCTACACCTTC.

The chain couples TRBV30 to TRBJ2-7; 7 nucleotides match TRBD1. Trimming at V came to 0 bases and at J to 2 bases, leaving 4 bases not matched to a gene. There are 14 residues in the CDR3. The germline V gene encodes CDR1 GTSNPN and CDR2 SVGIG (reference sequence). CDR3 sequence (DNA): TGTGCCTGGAGTGTAGAGGGGGCCCCCTACGAGCAGTACTTC. Translating it yields CAWSVEGAPYEQYF. The full variable domain, with the rest looked up from reference TRBV30 and TRBJ2-7, is SQTIHQWPATLVQPVGSPLSLECTVEGTSNPNLYWYRQAAGRGLQLLFYSVGIGQISSEVPQNLSASRPQDRQFILSSKKLLLSDSGFYLCAWSVEGAPYEQYFGPGTRLTVT.

V and J are TRBV7-2 and TRBJ2-4; D possibly corresponds to TRBD1 (7 bases). Trimming pared 2 bases from V and 8 bases from J, leaving 22 bases between. This CDR3 is 17 amino acids long. In germline, CDR1 is SGHTA, CDR2 FQGNSA. DNA for the CDR3: TGTGCCAGCAGCTTAAGCTCAGGGGGAGGCCGCGTGGACATTCAGTACTTC. This translates into CASSLSSGGGRVDIQYF.

The chain is built from TRBV4-2 and TRBJ2-7, with 9 bases identical to TRBD2. V lost 1 base and J lost 2; bases outside the gene matches: 6. CDR1 LGHNA and CDR2 YNFKEQ come from the germline V gene. The CDR3 is made up of 16 amino acids. CDR3 bases: TGTGCCAGCAGCCAAGTGACTAGCGGAGGAACCTACGAGCAGTACTTC. Residues: CASSQVTSGGTYEQYF.

This chain connects TRBV11-2 to TRBJ1-4, with 9 bases matching TRBD1. V trimming: 1 base; J trimming: 4 bases; junction bases outside the gene matches: 4. This CDR3 is 16 amino acids long. CDR1 is SGHAT, CDR2 FQNNGV, per germline. Written as DNA, the CDR3 is TGTGCCAGCAGCTTAGCACAGGGGGCGTTTAATGAAAAACTGTTTTTT. Its protein product is CASSLAQGAFNEKLFF. The whole variable domain, remainder taken from reference TRBV11-2 and TRBJ1-4, is EAGVAQSPRYKIIEKRQSVAFWCNPISGHATLYWYQQILGQGPKLLIQFQNNGVVDDSQLPKDRFSAERLKGVDSTLKIQPAKLEDSAVYLCASSLAQGAFNEKLFFGSGTQLSVL.